The clone carrying this TCR beta chain was recorded a few times. Per the germline V gene, CDR1 is SGHTS and CDR2 is YDEGEE. The CDR3 runs 14 residues. Between the trimmed V and J ends, which lost 0 bases and 5 bases, there was a span of 9 bases. This entry is derived from a study of blood T cell repertoires in COVID-19. Participants were aged 18 to 89 years, lived in about two dozen US areas, and enrolled virtually. Each participant's cohort was designated according to participant-reported clinical history. All recovered Cohort 3 donors got two negative PCRs, got clearance, or saw symptom resolution. Study processing details: Reference gene primer amplification in the assay estimated nucleated cell counts. Sequencing was performed with immunoSEQ multiplex PCR; in TCRdb, only in-frame clones are kept and a portion is missing. V, J and clone size reflect that table, while D and trimming were determined from the DNA. The sample includes some 340,000 clones, over 75% of them seen just once.

The sample comprised PBMCs or T cells enriched from blood (not recorded which). This clonotype was sampled from a woman under 40 who had recovered from COVID-19. This chain joins TRBV5-8 and TRBJ1-5; D remains ambiguous. CDR3 bases: TGTGCCAGCAGCTTGGGTCAAATTTATCAGCCCCAGCATTTT. Encoded protein: CASSLGQIYQPQHF.